This T cell receptor (beta chain) was obtained from a study of T cell responses to AZD1222 COVID-19 vaccine. Study-wide context: Second doses were pooled across both intervals (about 4 or about 12 weeks). General study results and limits: Seropositive at baseline were only a handful of AZD1222 recipients. The study found vaccine-associated CD4 TCRs spanning spike, dominant at 160-218 and 743-854.

A word on this clone: Antigen: not known.

V lost 1 base to trimming and J lost 1 base, with 7 bases between them. The CDR3 has 14 residues. Germline loops: CDR1 MNHNY, CDR2 SVGAGI (reference sequence). Assay used: immunoSEQ multiplex PCR; TCRdb lists only in-frame clones, some missing. The table includes under 150,000 clones, about 91% detected once. This clonotype originated in an adult in good health. The rearrangement uses TRBV6-6 and TRBJ1-2, with no clear D. The sample consisted of peripheral blood, taken on day 0 of AZD1222 vaccination. CDR3: CASSYLTNNYGYTF. CDR3 nucleotides: TGTGCCAGCAGTTACTTGACGAATAACTATGGCTACACCTTC.